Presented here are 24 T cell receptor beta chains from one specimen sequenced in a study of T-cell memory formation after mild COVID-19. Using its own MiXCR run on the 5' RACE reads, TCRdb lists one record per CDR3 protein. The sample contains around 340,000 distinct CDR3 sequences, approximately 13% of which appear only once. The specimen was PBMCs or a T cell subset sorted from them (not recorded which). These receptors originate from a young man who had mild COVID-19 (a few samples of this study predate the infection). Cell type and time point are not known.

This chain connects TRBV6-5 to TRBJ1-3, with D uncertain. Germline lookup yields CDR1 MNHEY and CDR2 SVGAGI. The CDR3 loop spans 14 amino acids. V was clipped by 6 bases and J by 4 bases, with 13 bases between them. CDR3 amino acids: CASRSGGSGNTIYF. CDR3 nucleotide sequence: TGTGCCAGCAGGAGCGGTGGGTCCGGAAACACCATATATTTT.

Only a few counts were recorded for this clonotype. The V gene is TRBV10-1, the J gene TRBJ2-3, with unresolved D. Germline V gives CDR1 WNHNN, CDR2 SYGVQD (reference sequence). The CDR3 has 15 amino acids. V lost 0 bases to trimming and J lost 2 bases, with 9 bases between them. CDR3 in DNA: TGCGCCAGCAGTGAGTCTGTTCTTTCCACAGATACGCAGTATTTT. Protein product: CASSESVLSTDTQYF.

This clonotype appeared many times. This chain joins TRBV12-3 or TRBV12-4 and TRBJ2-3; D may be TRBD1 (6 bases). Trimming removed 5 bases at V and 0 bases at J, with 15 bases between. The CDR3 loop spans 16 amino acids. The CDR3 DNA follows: TGTGCCAGCAGTCTAGGACAGACTACTAGCACAGATACGCAGTATTTT. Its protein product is CASSLGQTTSTDTQYF.

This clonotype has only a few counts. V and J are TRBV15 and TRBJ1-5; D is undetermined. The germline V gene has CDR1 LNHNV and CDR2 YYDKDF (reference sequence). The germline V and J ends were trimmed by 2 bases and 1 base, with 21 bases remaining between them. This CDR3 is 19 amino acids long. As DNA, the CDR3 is TGTGCCACCAGCAGACTATCTCGGGTTGCTCCCTTCAGCAATCAGCCCCAGCATTTT. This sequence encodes CATSRLSRVAPFSNQPQHF.

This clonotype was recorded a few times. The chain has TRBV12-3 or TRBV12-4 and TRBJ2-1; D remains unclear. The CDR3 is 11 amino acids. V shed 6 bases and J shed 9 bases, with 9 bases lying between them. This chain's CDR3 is CASSQHGEQFF. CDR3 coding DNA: TGTGCCAGCAGCCAACACGGTGAGCAGTTCTTC.

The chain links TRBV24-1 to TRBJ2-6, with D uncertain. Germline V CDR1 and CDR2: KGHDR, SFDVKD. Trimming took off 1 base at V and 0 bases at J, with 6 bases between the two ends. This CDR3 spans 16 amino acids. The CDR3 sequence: CATSDFSVSGANVLTF. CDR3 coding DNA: TGTGCCACCAGTGATTTTTCAGTCTCTGGGGCCAACGTCCTGACTTTC.

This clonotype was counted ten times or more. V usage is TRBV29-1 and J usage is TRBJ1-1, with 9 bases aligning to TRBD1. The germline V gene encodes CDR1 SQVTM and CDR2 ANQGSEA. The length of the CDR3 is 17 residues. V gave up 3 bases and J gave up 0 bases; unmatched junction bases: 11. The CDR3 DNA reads TGCAGCGTTGAGGACGTCCGGGACAGGGCCGTGAACACTGAAGCTTTCTTT. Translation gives CSVEDVRDRAVNTEAFF.

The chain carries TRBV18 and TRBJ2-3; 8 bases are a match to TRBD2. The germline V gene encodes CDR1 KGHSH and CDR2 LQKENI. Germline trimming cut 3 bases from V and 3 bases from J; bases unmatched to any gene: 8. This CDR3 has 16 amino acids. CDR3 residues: CASSPRGGLATDTQYF. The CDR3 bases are TGTGCCAGCTCACCTCGGGGGGGGCTAGCGACAGATACGCAGTATTTT.

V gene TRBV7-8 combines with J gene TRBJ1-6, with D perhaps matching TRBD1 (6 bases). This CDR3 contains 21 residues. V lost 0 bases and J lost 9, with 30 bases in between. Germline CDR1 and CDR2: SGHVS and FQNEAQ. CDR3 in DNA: TGTGCCAGCAGCTTAGCCGACTTCGTCGGGACAAGGCAGTTCCATACTTCACCCCTCCACTTT. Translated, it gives CASSLADFVGTRQFHTSPLHF.

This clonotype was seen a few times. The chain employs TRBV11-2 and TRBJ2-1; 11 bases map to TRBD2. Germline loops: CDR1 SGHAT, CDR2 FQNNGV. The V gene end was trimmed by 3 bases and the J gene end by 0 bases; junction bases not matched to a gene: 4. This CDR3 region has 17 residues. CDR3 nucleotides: TGTGCCAGCAGCTTGATAGCGGGGGGGAGCTCCTACAATGAGCAGTTCTTC. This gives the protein CASSLIAGGSSYNEQFF.

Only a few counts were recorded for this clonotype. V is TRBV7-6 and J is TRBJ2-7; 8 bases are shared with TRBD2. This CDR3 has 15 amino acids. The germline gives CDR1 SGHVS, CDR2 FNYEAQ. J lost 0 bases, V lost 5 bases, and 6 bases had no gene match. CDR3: CASSPIAGSSYEQYF. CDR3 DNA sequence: TGTGCCAGCAGCCCCATAGCGGGGAGCTCCTACGAGCAGTACTTC.

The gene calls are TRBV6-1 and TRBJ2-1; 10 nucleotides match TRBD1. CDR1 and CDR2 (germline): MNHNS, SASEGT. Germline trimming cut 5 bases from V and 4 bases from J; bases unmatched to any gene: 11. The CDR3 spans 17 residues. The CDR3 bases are TGTGCCAGCAGTTTGTACACCGGGACAGGGGCATACAATGAGCAGTTCTTC. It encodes CASSLYTGTGAYNEQFF.

The CDR3 spells CASSIGPEAFF. The CDR3 DNA reads TGTGCCAGTAGTATAGGGCCTGAAGCTTTCTTT. This sequence joins TRBV19 and TRBJ1-1, with D unresolved. The CDR3 sequence is 11 residues long. The germline V gene has CDR1 LNHDA and CDR2 SQIVND (reference sequence). V was shortened by 1 base and J by 6 bases, with 3 bases between the two germline ends. The full variable domain, completed using reference TRBV19 and TRBJ1-1, is DGGITQSPKYLFRKEGQNVTLSCEQNLNHDAMYWYRQDPGQGLRLIYYSQIVNDFQKGDIAEGYSVSREKKESFPLTVTSAQKNPTAFYLCASSIGPEAFFGQGTRLTVV.

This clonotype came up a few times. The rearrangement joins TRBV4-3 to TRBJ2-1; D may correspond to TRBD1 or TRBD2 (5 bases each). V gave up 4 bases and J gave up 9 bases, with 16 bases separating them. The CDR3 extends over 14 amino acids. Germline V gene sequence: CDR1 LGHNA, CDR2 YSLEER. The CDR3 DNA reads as TGCGCCAGCAGCCTTCTCCGCTTGGGGACTGAGCAGTTCTTC. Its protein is CASSLLRLGTEQFF.

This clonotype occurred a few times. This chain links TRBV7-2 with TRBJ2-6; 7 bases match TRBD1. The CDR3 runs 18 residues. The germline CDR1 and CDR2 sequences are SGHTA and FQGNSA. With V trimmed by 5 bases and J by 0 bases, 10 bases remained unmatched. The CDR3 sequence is CASSLTGVIVSGANVLTF. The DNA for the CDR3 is TGTGCCAGCAGCCTTACAGGGGTTATCGTCTCTGGGGCCAACGTCCTGACTTTC.

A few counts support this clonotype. The CDR3 DNA is TGTGCCAGCAGCTTAGGCGGGACTAGCGGGGAGAATGAGCAGTTCTTC. Its protein is CASSLGGTSGENEQFF. The chain uses TRBV11-2 and TRBJ2-1, with 13 nucleotides matching TRBD2. This CDR3 has 16 amino acids. With V trimmed by 1 base and J by 7 bases, 4 bases remained unmatched. Per the germline V gene, CDR1 is SGHAT and CDR2 is FQNNGV.

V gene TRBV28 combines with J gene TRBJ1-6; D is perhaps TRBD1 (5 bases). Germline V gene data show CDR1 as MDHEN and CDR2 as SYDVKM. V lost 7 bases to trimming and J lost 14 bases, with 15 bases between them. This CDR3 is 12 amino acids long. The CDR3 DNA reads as TGTGCCAGCACCCTCGGGGGGAAAGCCCTCCACTTT. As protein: CASTLGGKALHF.

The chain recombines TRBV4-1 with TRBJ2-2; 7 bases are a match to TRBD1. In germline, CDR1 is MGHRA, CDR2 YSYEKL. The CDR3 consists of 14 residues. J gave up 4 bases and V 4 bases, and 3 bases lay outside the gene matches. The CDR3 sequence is CASSLGQLTGELFF. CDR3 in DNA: TGCGCCAGCAGCCTGGGACAGCTCACCGGGGAGCTGTTTTTT.

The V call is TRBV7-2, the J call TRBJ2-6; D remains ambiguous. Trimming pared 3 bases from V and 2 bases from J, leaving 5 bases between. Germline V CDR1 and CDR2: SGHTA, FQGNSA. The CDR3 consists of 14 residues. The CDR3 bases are TGTGCCAGCAGCTTTAGTACTGGGGCCAACGTCCTGACTTTC. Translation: CASSFSTGANVLTF.

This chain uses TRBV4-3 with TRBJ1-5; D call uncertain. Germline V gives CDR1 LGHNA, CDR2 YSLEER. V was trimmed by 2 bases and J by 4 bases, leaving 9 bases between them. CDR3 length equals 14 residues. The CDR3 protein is CASSQTKRNQPQHF. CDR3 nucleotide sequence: TGCGCCAGCAGCCAAACAAAACGAAATCAGCCCCAGCATTTT.

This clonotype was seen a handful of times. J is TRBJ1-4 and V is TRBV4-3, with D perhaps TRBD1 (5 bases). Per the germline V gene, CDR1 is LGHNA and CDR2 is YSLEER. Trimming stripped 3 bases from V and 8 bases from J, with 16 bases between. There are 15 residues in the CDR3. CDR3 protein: CASSHATGTDEKLFF. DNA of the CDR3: TGCGCCAGCAGCCATGCTACCGGGACGGACGAAAAACTGTTTTTT.

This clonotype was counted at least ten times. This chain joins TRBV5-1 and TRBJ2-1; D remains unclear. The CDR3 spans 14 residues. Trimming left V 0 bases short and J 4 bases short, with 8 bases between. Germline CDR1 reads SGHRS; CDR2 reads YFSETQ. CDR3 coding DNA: TGCGCCAGCAGCTTGGGTGAAGGGTACAATGAGCAGTTCTTC. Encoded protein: CASSLGEGYNEQFF.

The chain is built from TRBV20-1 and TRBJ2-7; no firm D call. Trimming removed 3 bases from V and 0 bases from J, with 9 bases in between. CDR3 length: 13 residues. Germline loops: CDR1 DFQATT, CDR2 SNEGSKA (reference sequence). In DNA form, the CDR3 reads TGCAGTGCTAGTCGGCACAACTCCTACGAGCAGTACTTC. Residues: CSASRHNSYEQYF.

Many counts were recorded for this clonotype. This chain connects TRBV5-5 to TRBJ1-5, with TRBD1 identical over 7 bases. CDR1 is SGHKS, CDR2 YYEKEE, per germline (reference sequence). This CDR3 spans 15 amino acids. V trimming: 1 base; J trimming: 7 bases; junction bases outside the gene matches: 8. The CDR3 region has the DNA TGTGCCAGCAGCTTGAGGGGGAACAGGGGACAGCCCCAGCATTTT. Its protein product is CASSLRGNRGQPQHF.